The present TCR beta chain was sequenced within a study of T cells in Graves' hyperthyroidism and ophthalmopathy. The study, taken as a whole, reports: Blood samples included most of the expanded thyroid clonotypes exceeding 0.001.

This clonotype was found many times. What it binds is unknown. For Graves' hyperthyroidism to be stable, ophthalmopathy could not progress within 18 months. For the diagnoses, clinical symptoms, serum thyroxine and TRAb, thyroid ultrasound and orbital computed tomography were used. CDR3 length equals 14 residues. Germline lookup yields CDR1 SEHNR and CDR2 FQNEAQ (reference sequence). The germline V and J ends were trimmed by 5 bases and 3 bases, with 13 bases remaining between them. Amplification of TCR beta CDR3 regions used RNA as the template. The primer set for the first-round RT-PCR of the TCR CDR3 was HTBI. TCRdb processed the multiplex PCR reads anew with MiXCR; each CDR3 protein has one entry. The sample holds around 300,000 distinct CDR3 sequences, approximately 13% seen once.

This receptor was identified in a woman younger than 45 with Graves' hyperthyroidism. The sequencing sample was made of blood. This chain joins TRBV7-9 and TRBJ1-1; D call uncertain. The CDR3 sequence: CASSQLYWDTEAFF. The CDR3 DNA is TGTGCCAGCAGCCAACTTTATTGGGACACTGAAGCTTTCTTT.